This entry lists 8 T cell receptor beta chains sequenced from one sample in a study of blood T cell repertoires in COVID-19. Using immunoSEQ multiplex PCR, the repertoire was profiled, and TCRdb retains in-frame clones only, with some absent. The sample lists tens of thousands of clones, around 84% occurring once. The material sequenced was peripheral blood. The receptors stem from a human donor in a cohort sampled during active COVID-19.

The chain combines TRBV11-2 with TRBJ2-1; TRBD2 matches 8 bases. CDR3 size: 15 residues. The junction had 6 bases not matched to a gene; V was cut back by 4 bases and J by 4 bases. Germline lookup yields CDR1 SGHAT and CDR2 FQNNGV. The CDR3 DNA reads as TGTGCCAGCAGCTCTGGGGCTAGCGGGTACAATGAGCAGTTCTTC. It codes for CASSSGASGYNEQFF.

This sequence joins TRBV3-1 (or the pseudogene TRBV3-2) and TRBJ2-3; no firm D call. Trimming shortened V by 3 bases and J by 5 bases, and 9 bases separated the two germline ends. Per germline, CDR1 LGHDT and CDR2 YNNKEL (reference sequence). This CDR3 comprises 13 residues. CDR3 in DNA: TGTGCCAGCAGCCATCATGGGCGAGATACGCAGTATTTT. It translates to CASSHHGRDTQYF.

The gene calls are TRBV27 and TRBJ1-6; D might be TRBD1 (6 bases). Germline V lookup: CDR1 MNHEY, CDR2 SMNVEV (reference sequence). Trimming removed 6 bases from V and 5 bases from J, with 11 bases in between. The CDR3 is 14 amino acids. The CDR3: CASRRTADNSPLHF. The CDR3 DNA sequence: TGTGCCAGCAGACGGACAGCTGATAATTCACCCCTCCACTTT.

V is TRBV7-6 and J is TRBJ2-2; D is possibly TRBD2 (5 bases). CDR3 size: 12 residues. CDR1 and CDR2 (germline): SGHVS, FNYEAQ. The germline V and J ends were trimmed by 3 bases and 7 bases, with 6 bases remaining between them. CDR3 DNA sequence: TGTGCCAGCAGCTTGGAGGTCGGGGAGCTGTTTTTT. Translating it yields CASSLEVGELFF.

V usage is TRBV12-5 and J usage is TRBJ2-3; TRBD1 matches 9 bases. The CDR3 is made up of 16 amino acids. Germline V gene sequence: CDR1 LGHNT, CDR2 FRNRAP. V was clipped by 1 base and J by 4 bases; unmatched bases: 6. CDR3 DNA sequence: TGTGCTAGTGGTTTGGGGTTGACAGGGGGGGCAGATACGCAGTATTTT. It specifies CASGLGLTGGADTQYF.

V usage is TRBV27 and J usage is TRBJ2-3, with TRBD1 matching over 7 bases. The V and J ends lost 6 bases and 10 bases, in that order; junction bases with no gene match: 4. CDR3 length equals 11 residues. Per the germline V gene, CDR1 is MNHEY and CDR2 is SMNVEV (reference sequence). CDR3 DNA sequence: TGTGCCAGCAGCGAAGGGGGCCCGCAGTATTTT. As protein: CASSEGGPQYF.

The chain employs TRBV7-8 and TRBJ2-7; perhaps TRBD1 as D (5 bases). The CDR3 runs 14 residues. V dropped 4 bases and J dropped 2 bases, with 12 bases sitting between them. CDR1 is SGHVS and CDR2 is FQNEAQ in the germline V gene. The CDR3 loop is CASSSAGWAYEQYF. The CDR3 DNA reads TGTGCCAGCAGCTCGGCAGGGTGGGCCTACGAGCAGTACTTC.

The chain uses TRBV7-9 and TRBJ2-7; D perhaps matches TRBD2 (5 bases). Germline V gene sequence: CDR1 SEHNR, CDR2 FQNEAQ (reference sequence). This CDR3 region has 14 residues. The germline V and J ends were trimmed by 0 bases and 1 base, with 7 bases remaining between them. The CDR3 DNA reads TGTGCCAGCAGCTTAGCGGGAGAATCCTACGAGCAGTACTTC. Protein product: CASSLAGESYEQYF.